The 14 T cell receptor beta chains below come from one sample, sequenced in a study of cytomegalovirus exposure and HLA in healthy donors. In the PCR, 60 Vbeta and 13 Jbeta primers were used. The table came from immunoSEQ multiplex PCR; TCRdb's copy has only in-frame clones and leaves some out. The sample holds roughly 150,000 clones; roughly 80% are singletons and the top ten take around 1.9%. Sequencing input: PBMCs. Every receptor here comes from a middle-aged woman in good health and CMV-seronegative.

CDR3 amino acids: CASSENRGDEKLFF. The DNA of the CDR3 is TGTGCCAGCAGTGAAAACAGGGGGGATGAAAAACTGTTTTTT. This chain joins TRBV2 and TRBJ1-4, with 8 positions matching TRBD1. The CDR3 consists of 14 residues. CDR1 is SNHLY, CDR2 FYNNEI, per germline. The J segment lost 6 bases and the V segment lost 2 bases, leaving 2 bases of the junction unmatched. The full variable domain, its missing parts supplied by reference TRBV2 and TRBJ1-4, is EPEVTQTPSHQVTQMGQEVILRCVPISNHLYFYWYRQILGQKVEFLVSFYNNEISEKSEIFDDQFSVERPDGSNFTLKIRSTKLEDSAMYFCASSENRGDEKLFFGSGTQLSVL.

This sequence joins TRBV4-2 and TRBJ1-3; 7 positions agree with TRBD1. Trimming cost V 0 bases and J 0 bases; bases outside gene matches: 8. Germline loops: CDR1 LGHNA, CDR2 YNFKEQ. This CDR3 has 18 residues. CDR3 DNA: TGTGCCAGCAGCCAAGAGGTGGAGGGGGCTTACTCTGGAAACACCATATATTTT. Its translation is CASSQEVEGAYSGNTIYF.

The chain's CDR3 is CASSGLGLAGASGEVTQYF. For the CDR3, the DNA is TGTGCCAGCAGTGGTCTTGGACTAGCGGGGGCTTCCGGGGAGGTTACGCAGTATTTT. The V and J genes are TRBV6-1 and TRBJ2-3, with TRBD2 matching 13 bases. V was pared by 4 bases and J by 8 bases, with 18 bases of the junction left unmatched. CDR3 length: 19 amino acids. Germline-derived CDR1 and CDR2 are MNHNS and SASEGT.

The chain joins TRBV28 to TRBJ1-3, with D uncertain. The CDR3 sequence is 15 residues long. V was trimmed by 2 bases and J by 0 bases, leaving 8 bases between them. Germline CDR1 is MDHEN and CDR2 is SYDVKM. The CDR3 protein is CASSLDGDSGNTIYF. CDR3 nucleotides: TGTGCCAGCAGTTTAGACGGAGACTCTGGAAACACCATATATTTT.

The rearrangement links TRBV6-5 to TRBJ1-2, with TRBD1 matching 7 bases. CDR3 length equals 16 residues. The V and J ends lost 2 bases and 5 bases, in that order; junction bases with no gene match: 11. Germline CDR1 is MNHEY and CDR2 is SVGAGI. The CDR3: CASSYGLGTAGYGYTF. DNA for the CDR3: TGTGCCAGCAGTTACGGACTCGGGACAGCTGGTTATGGCTACACCTTC.

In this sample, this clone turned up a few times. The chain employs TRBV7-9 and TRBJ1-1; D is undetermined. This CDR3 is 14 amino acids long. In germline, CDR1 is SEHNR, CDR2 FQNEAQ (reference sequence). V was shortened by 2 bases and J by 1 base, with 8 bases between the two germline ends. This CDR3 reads CASSLIAGNTEAFF. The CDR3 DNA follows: TGTGCCAGCAGCTTAATAGCCGGGAACACTGAAGCTTTCTTT.

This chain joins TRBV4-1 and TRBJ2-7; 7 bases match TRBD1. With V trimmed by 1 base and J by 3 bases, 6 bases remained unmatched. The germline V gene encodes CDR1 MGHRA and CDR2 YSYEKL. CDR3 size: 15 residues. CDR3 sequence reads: CASSQAWGQIYEQYF. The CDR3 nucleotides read TGCGCCAGCAGCCAAGCTTGGGGACAGATCTACGAGCAGTACTTC.

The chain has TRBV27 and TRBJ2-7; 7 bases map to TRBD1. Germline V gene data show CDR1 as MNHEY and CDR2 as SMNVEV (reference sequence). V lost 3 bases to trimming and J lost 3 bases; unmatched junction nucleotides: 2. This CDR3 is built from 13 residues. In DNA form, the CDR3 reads TGTGCCAGCAGTTTCTGGACAGGCTACGAGCAGTACTTC. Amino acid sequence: CASSFWTGYEQYF.

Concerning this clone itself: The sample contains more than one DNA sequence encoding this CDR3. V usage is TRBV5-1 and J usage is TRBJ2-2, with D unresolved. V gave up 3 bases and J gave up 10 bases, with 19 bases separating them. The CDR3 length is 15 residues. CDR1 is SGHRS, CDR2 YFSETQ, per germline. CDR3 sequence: CASSSIPTFPEELFF. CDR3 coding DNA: TGCGCCAGCAGCTCAATTCCGACATTCCCCGAGGAGCTGTTTTTT.

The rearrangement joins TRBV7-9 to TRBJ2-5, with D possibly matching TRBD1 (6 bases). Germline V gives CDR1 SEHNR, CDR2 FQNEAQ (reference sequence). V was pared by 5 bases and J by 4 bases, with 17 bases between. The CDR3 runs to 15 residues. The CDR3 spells CASSPVRGVGETQYF. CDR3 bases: TGTGCCAGCAGCCCTGTCAGGGGTGTAGGAGAGACCCAGTACTTC.

This chain's CDR3 is CASSLGGTTDTQYF. In DNA form, the CDR3 reads TGTGCCAGCAGCTTAGGCGGGACCACAGATACGCAGTATTTT. This chain links TRBV7-9 with TRBJ2-3; possibly TRBD2 for D (6 bases). The CDR3 sequence is 14 residues long. The germline V gene encodes CDR1 SEHNR and CDR2 FQNEAQ (reference sequence). The V and J ends lost 1 base and 2 bases respectively, with 7 bases between them.

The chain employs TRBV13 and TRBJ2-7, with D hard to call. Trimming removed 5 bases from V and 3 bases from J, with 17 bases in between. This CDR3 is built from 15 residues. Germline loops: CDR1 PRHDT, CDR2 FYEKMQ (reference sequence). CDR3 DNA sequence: TGTGCCAGCAGCCAGAACCCTCGCTCGCACTACGAGCAGTACTTC. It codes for CASSQNPRSHYEQYF.

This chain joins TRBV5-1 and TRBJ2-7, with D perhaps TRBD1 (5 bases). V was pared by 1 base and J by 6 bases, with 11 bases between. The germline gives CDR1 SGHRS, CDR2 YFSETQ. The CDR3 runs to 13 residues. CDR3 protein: CASSLPGQAEQYF. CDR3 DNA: TGCGCCAGCAGCTTGCCAGGGCAGGCCGAGCAGTACTTC.

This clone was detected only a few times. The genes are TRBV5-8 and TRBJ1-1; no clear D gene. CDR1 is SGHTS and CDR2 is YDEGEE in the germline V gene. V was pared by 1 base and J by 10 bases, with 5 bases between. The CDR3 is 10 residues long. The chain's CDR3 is CASSLSLAFF. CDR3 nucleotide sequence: TGTGCCAGCAGCTTGTCCCTAGCTTTCTTT.